Following are 28 T cell receptor beta chains from one sample sequenced in a study of blood T cell repertoires in COVID-19 (dated by TCRdb to 2020 to 2021). Library preparation used the immunoSEQ multiplex PCR assay. Imported from immuneACCESS, the table was reduced by TCRdb to in-frame sequences with V and J called. These copies leave out some clones; in studies compared against another copy, an unresolved V gene accounts for under half, and the cause of the remainder is not known. This sample comprises around 100,000 clones, around 73% of them detected only once. The biggest ten clones account for 7.5% to 10% of the sample. The sample comprised peripheral blood. Every receptor here comes from a man aged 55 to 70 with active or convalescent COVID-19.

This clone was picked up one time. The rearrangement links TRBV7-3 to TRBJ2-3; 8 bases agree with TRBD1. Germline loops: CDR1 SGHTA, CDR2 FQGTGA. V trimming: 2 bases; J trimming: 4 bases; junction bases outside the gene matches: 11. The CDR3 length is 17 residues. CDR3 region: CASSLFSLDRVADTQYF. The CDR3 coding sequence is TGTGCCAGCAGCTTATTTTCCCTGGACAGGGTGGCAGATACGCAGTATTTT. The whole variable domain, filled in from reference TRBV7-3 and TRBJ2-3, reads GAGVSQTPSNKVTEKGKYVELRCDPISGHTALYWYRQSLGQGPEFLIYFQGTGAADDSGLPNDRFFAVRPEGSVSTLKIQRTERGDSAVYLCASSLFSLDRVADTQYFGPGTRLTVL.

The chain links TRBV11-3 to TRBJ2-2, with TRBD1 identical over 7 bases. Per the germline V gene, CDR1 is SGHNT and CDR2 is YENEEA. This CDR3 region has 16 residues. The V and J ends lost 7 bases and 2 bases, in that order; junction bases with no gene match: 10. In DNA form, the CDR3 reads TGTGCCAGCATCCTCGCCGGGACAGTTAACACCGGGGAGCTGTTTTTT. The encoded protein is CASILAGTVNTGELFF.

The chain joins TRBV6-5 to TRBJ1-5; 8 nucleotides match TRBD1. Trimming at V came to 7 bases and at J to 1 base, leaving 3 bases not matched to a gene. The length of the CDR3 is 14 residues. Per germline, CDR1 MNHEY and CDR2 SVGAGI. The CDR3 region is CASNRGGSNQPQHF. The CDR3 coding sequence is TGTGCCAGCAACAGGGGGGGAAGCAATCAGCCCCAGCATTTT.

The genes are TRBV19 and TRBJ1-1, with 12 bases lining up with TRBD1. The CDR3 runs 14 residues. The germline V gene encodes CDR1 LNHDA and CDR2 SQIVND (reference sequence). V shed 6 bases, J shed 12 bases, and the junction held 11 bases outside the gene matches. CDR3 DNA: TGTGCCAGTAGACCATCTGGGACAGGGGGCTCGCCTTTCTTT. Its translation: CASRPSGTGGSPFF. The full variable domain, its missing parts supplied by reference TRBV19 and TRBJ1-1, is DGGITQSPKYLFRKEGQNVTLSCEQNLNHDAMYWYRQDPGQGLRLIYYSQIVNDFQKGDIAEGYSVSREKKESFPLTVTSAQKNPTAFYLCASRPSGTGGSPFFGQGTRLTVV.

J is TRBJ2-7 and V is TRBV10-3, with 9 bases matching TRBD1. V shed 3 bases and J 1 base; nucleotides not matched to a gene: 7. The CDR3 loop spans 16 amino acids. Germline V CDR1 and CDR2: ENHRY, SYGVKD. CDR3 DNA sequence: TGTGCCATCAGTGATTTTGGGACAGGGCTATCCTACGAGCAGTACTTC. The encoded protein is CAISDFGTGLSYEQYF.

The rearrangement uses TRBV28 and TRBJ2-1, with D perhaps matching TRBD1 (5 bases). The CDR3 runs to 15 residues. V lost 5 bases, J lost 4 bases, and 15 bases lay in between. Per the germline V gene, CDR1 is MDHEN and CDR2 is SYDVKM. For the CDR3, the DNA is TGTGCCAGCAGTGTCAGGGTAGGGAATTACAATGAGCAGTTCTTC. It encodes CASSVRVGNYNEQFF.

The CDR3 is CASSFLMGGHNEQFF. In nucleotides, the CDR3 is TGTGCCAGTAGTTTCCTGATGGGAGGCCACAATGAGCAGTTCTTC. The V gene is TRBV19, the J gene TRBJ2-1; TRBD2 might be the D (6 bases). The CDR3 sequence is 15 residues long. Trimming shortened V by 5 bases and J by 5 bases, and 16 bases separated the two germline ends. The germline gives CDR1 LNHDA, CDR2 SQIVND (reference sequence).

The V and J genes are TRBV3-1 (or the pseudogene TRBV3-2) and TRBJ1-1; the D gene is possibly TRBD1 (5 bases). CDR3 length: 13 residues. Germline V gives CDR1 LGHDT, CDR2 YNNKEL (reference sequence). V lost 4 bases, J lost 4 bases, and 10 bases lay in between. CDR3 nucleotides: TGTGCCAGCAGCCTCCAGGGAGGCACTGAAGCTTTCTTT. Its translation is CASSLQGGTEAFF.

This clone was found a few times. The chain carries TRBV12-3 or TRBV12-4 and TRBJ2-4; D remains unclear. CDR3 length: 13 residues. V was trimmed by 7 bases and J by 9 bases, leaving 16 bases between them. The CDR3 loop reads CASTSPPAGIQYF. For the CDR3, the DNA is TGTGCCAGCACTTCCCCCCCCGCAGGCATTCAGTACTTC.

This chain links TRBV11-2 with TRBJ1-4; 7 positions agree with TRBD1. There are 14 residues in the CDR3. Germline V gives CDR1 SGHAT, CDR2 FQNNGV. Unmatched junction bases numbered 9, after V lost 6 bases and J lost 8 bases. CDR3 loop: CASSQSGTAEKLFF. CDR3 DNA: TGTGCCAGCAGTCAATCCGGGACAGCCGAAAAACTGTTTTTT.

CDR3 sequence: CASSASSGSFLETQYF. CDR3 coding DNA: TGTGCCAGCAGTGCATCTAGCGGGAGCTTTTTGGAGACCCAGTACTTC. The gene calls are TRBV9 and TRBJ2-5; 10 nucleotides match TRBD2. Germline V lookup: CDR1 SGDLS, CDR2 YYNGEE. This CDR3 comprises 16 residues. V shed 5 bases, J shed 5 bases, and the junction held 12 bases outside the gene matches.

V and J are TRBV11-2 and TRBJ2-3; tentatively, D is TRBD2 (6 bases). CDR3 length: 15 residues. Trimming removed 2 bases at V and 0 bases at J, with 9 bases between. CDR1 is SGHAT, CDR2 FQNNGV, per germline. The DNA for the CDR3 is TGTGCCAGCAGCTTATTCGGGGGTAGCACAGATACGCAGTATTTT. Residues: CASSLFGGSTDTQYF.

This clone was counted once. V usage is TRBV19 and J usage is TRBJ2-5, with 11 bases that match TRBD2. The CDR3 extends over 16 amino acids. Trimming at V came to 3 bases and at J to 4 bases, leaving 7 bases not matched to a gene. In germline, CDR1 is LNHDA, CDR2 SQIVND (reference sequence). Written as DNA, the CDR3 is TGTGCCAGTAGTATTAGCGGGAGGGCGTCGGGAGAGACCCAGTACTTC. Its translation: CASSISGRASGETQYF.

The chain has TRBV19 and TRBJ1-5; D gene uncertain. CDR3 size: 19 residues. V shed 0 bases and J shed 4 bases, with 22 bases lying between them. Germline V lookup: CDR1 LNHDA, CDR2 SQIVND (reference sequence). The CDR3 is CASSIDKSGPSALNQPQHF. The CDR3 nucleotides are TGTGCCAGTAGTATAGATAAGTCGGGTCCAAGCGCTTTAAATCAGCCCCAGCATTTT. Filled out from reference TRBV19 and TRBJ1-5, the complete variable domain reads DGGITQSPKYLFRKEGQNVTLSCEQNLNHDAMYWYRQDPGQGLRLIYYSQIVNDFQKGDIAEGYSVSREKKESFPLTVTSAQKNPTAFYLCASSIDKSGPSALNQPQHFGDGTRLSIL.

This chain joins TRBV5-1 and TRBJ1-1; D is undetermined. The CDR3 runs 11 residues. The germline V gene encodes CDR1 SGHRS and CDR2 YFSETQ. The germline V and J ends were trimmed by 2 bases and 7 bases, with 6 bases remaining between them. CDR3: CASSFENEAFF. CDR3 DNA sequence: TGCGCCAGCAGCTTCGAGAATGAAGCTTTCTTT.

The chain uses TRBV28 and TRBJ2-7; TRBD2 matches 8 bases. This CDR3 is built from 14 residues. Germline lookup yields CDR1 MDHEN and CDR2 SYDVKM. V lost 6 bases and J lost 5; bases outside the gene matches: 9. DNA of the CDR3: TGTGCCAGCAGACCCGGGGGGGAAGTGAACGAGCAGTACTTC. Amino acid sequence: CASRPGGEVNEQYF.

This chain uses TRBV5-5 with TRBJ2-7, with 10 bases identical to TRBD1. Per the germline V gene, CDR1 is SGHKS and CDR2 is YYEKEE (reference sequence). V lost 0 bases and J lost 4; bases outside the gene matches: 4. This CDR3 comprises 15 residues. The CDR3, as DNA: TGTGCCAGCAGCTTGGCCGGGACAGGGGTTTACGAGCAGTACGTC. Translation gives CASSLAGTGVYEQYV.

The chain joins TRBV14 to TRBJ2-2, with D possibly TRBD2 on 5 matching bases. V dropped 3 bases and J dropped 5 bases, with 10 bases sitting between them. CDR1 SGHDN and CDR2 FVKESK come from the germline V gene. The length of the CDR3 is 14 residues. CDR3 residues: CASSHLPGTGELFF. The CDR3 DNA is TGTGCCAGCAGCCATTTACCGGGGACCGGGGAGCTGTTTTTT.

The CDR3 reads CASNPGWNQPQHF. The DNA of the CDR3 is TGTGCCAGCAACCCCGGGTGGAATCAGCCCCAGCATTTT. V gene TRBV6-5 combines with J gene TRBJ1-5; D unresolved. Between the trimmed V and J ends, which lost 7 bases and 4 bases, there was a span of 11 bases. This CDR3 has 13 residues. Per germline, CDR1 MNHEY and CDR2 SVGAGI.

This rearrangement joins TRBV7-9 to TRBJ1-2; a weak D match, TRBD1 (6 bases). CDR1 SEHNR and CDR2 FQNEAQ come from the germline V gene (reference sequence). The V gene lost 1 base and the J gene lost 8 bases, with 14 bases spanning the gap. The CDR3 loop spans 14 amino acids. This chain's CDR3 is CASSLVTQGFGYTF. For the CDR3, the DNA is TGTGCCAGCAGCTTAGTTACACAGGGTTTCGGCTACACCTTC.

The V call is TRBV7-8, the J call TRBJ1-5; a weak D match, TRBD1 (5 bases). CDR1 is SGHVS, CDR2 FQNEAQ, per germline. The CDR3 has 14 amino acids. Between the trimmed V and J ends, which lost 4 bases and 2 bases, there was a span of 9 bases. This chain's CDR3 is CASSSGARNQPQHF. Here the CDR3 DNA reads TGTGCCAGCAGCTCTGGGGCACGCAATCAGCCCCAGCATTTT.

This chain joins TRBV10-2 and TRBJ2-2; perhaps TRBD2 as D (5 bases). This CDR3 comprises 14 residues. The germline gives CDR1 WSHSY, CDR2 SAAADI. Trimming pared 2 bases from V and 6 bases from J, leaving 10 bases between. CDR3 nucleotides: TGCGCCAGCAGTGAGGGACTCCAGGCCGGGGAGCTGTTTTTT. Its protein is CASSEGLQAGELFF.

In its sample, this clone is large. V usage is TRBV10-2 and J usage is TRBJ1-6, with 7 nucleotides matching TRBD1. Trimming took 11 bases from V and 6 from J; bases not matched to a gene: 7. The length of the CDR3 is 13 residues. Germline-derived CDR1 and CDR2 are WSHSY and SAAADI. The CDR3: CAAAGTVNSPLHF. In DNA form, the CDR3 reads TGCGCCGCTGCGGGGACAGTTAATTCACCCCTCCACTTT.

The V call is TRBV6-6, the J call TRBJ2-7, with 8 bases aligning to TRBD1. The CDR3 runs 15 residues. V lost 0 bases to trimming and J lost 5 bases; unmatched junction nucleotides: 6. Germline CDR1 and CDR2: MNHNY and SVGAGI (reference sequence). The CDR3 DNA reads TGTGCCAGCAGTTACTCAGGGACAGGCCCTCACGAGCAGTACGTC. It specifies CASSYSGTGPHEQYV.

The gene calls are TRBV9 and TRBJ2-1, with 12 bases lining up with TRBD1. Germline V gene data show CDR1 as SGDLS and CDR2 as YYNGEE. The CDR3 sequence is 16 residues long. With 0 bases clipped from V and 9 bases from J, the junction kept 7 bases outside the gene matches. In DNA, the CDR3 is TGTGCCAGCAGCGTAGCCGGGACAGGGGGCTTAGGTGAGCAGTTCTTC. Translating it yields CASSVAGTGGLGEQFF. Based on the CDR3 plus reference TRBV9 and TRBJ2-1, the full variable domain is DSGVTQTPKHLITATGQRVTLRCSPRSGDLSVYWYQQSLDQGLQFLIQYYNGEERAKGNILERFSAQQFPDLHSELNLSSLELGDSALYFCASSVAGTGGLGEQFFGPGTRLTVL.

The chain links TRBV3-1 (or the pseudogene TRBV3-2) to TRBJ2-2; D is perhaps TRBD2 (5 bases). Looked up from germline, CDR1 is LGHDT and CDR2 is YNNKEL (reference sequence). V was cut by 3 bases and J by 4 bases, with 6 bases left in between. CDR3 size: 13 residues. As DNA, the CDR3 is TGTGCCAGCAGCCACGGAGGCACCGGGGAGCTGTTTTTT. It is translated as CASSHGGTGELFF.

The V and J genes are TRBV5-4 and TRBJ2-5; 8 bases line up with TRBD1. The CDR3 totals 14 residues. CDR1 is SGHNT and CDR2 is YYREEE in the germline V gene (reference sequence). J lost 5 bases, V lost 0 bases, and 3 bases had no gene match. CDR3 nucleotides: TGTGCCAGCAGCTTGGCGGGACAGGAGGAGACCCAGTACTTC. Its protein is CASSLAGQEETQYF.

The chain is built from TRBV5-1 and TRBJ2-5, with TRBD1 identical over 9 bases. Per the germline V gene, CDR1 is SGHRS and CDR2 is YFSETQ. The CDR3 length is 15 residues. Trimming cost V 1 base and J 5 bases; bases outside gene matches: 6. The CDR3 loop is CASSLLQGAFETQYF. CDR3 coding DNA: TGCGCCAGCAGCTTGTTACAGGGGGCATTTGAGACCCAGTACTTC.